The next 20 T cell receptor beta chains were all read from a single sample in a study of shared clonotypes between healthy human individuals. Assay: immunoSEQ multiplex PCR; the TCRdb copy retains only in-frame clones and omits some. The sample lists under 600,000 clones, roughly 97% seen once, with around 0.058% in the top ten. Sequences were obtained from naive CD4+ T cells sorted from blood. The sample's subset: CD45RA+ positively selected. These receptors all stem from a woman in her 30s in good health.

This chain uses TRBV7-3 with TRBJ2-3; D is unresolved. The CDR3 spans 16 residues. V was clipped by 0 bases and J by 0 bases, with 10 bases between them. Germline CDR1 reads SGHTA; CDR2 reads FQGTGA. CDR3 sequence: CASSLTGSVSTDTQYF. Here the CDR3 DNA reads TGTGCCAGCAGCTTAACGGGGTCGGTTAGCACAGATACGCAGTATTTT. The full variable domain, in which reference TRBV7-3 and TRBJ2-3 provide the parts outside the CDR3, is GAGVSQTPSNKVTEKGKYVELRCDPISGHTALYWYRQSLGQGPEFLIYFQGTGAADDSGLPNDRFFAVRPEGSVSTLKIQRTERGDSAVYLCASSLTGSVSTDTQYFGPGTRLTVL.

The CDR3 sequence: CASSLPLGYEQYF. DNA for the CDR3: TGTGCCAGCAGCCTCCCCCTCGGGTACGAGCAGTACTTC. This chain joins TRBV11-2 and TRBJ2-7, with unresolved D. The CDR3 is 13 amino acids. The germline V gene encodes CDR1 SGHAT and CDR2 FQNNGV. The V gene lost 5 bases and the J gene lost 4 bases, with 12 bases spanning the gap.

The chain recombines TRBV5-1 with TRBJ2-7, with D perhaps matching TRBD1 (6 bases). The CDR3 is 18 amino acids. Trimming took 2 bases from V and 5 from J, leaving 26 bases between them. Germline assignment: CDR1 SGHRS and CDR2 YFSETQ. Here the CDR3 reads CASSLSQGLGIFYHEQYF. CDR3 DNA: TGCGCCAGCAGCTTATCCCAGGGGTTGGGCATTTTTTATCACGAGCAGTACTTC.

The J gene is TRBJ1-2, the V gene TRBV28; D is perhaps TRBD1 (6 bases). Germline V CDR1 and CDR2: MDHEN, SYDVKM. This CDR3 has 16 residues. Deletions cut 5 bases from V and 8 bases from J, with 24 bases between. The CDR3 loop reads CASSQRGSDRKRGYTF. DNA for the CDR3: TGTGCCAGCAGTCAACGGGGATCCGACAGGAAAAGAGGCTACACCTTC.

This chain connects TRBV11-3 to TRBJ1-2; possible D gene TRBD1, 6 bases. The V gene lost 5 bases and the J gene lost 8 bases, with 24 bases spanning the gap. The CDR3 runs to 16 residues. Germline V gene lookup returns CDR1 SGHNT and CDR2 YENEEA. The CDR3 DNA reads TGTGCCAGCAGCCTCCGGACAGCGGACGATTTGTTGGGCTACACCTTC. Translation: CASSLRTADDLLGYTF.

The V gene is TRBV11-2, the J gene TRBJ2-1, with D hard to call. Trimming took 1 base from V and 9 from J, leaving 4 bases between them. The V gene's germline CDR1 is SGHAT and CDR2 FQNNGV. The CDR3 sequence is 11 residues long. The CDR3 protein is CASSLGREQFF. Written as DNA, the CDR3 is TGTGCCAGCAGCTTAGGCCGTGAGCAGTTCTTC.

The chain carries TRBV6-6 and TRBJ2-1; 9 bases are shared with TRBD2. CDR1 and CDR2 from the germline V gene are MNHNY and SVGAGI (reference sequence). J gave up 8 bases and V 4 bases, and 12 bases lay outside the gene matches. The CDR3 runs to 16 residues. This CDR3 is CASSSQGLALIYEQFF. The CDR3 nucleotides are TGTGCCAGCAGTTCCCAGGGACTAGCTTTAATCTATGAGCAGTTCTTC.

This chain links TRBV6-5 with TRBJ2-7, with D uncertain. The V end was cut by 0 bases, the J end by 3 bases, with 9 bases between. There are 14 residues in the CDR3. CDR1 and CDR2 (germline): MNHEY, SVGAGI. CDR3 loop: CASSYSRWYYEQYF. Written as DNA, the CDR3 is TGTGCCAGCAGTTACTCTAGGTGGTACTACGAGCAGTACTTC.

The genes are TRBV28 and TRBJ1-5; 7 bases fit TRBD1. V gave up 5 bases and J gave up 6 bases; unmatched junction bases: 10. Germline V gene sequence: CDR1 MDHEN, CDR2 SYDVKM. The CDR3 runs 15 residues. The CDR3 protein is CASSNLDRESQPQHF. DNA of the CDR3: TGTGCCAGCAGTAACTTAGACAGGGAGAGTCAGCCCCAGCATTTT.

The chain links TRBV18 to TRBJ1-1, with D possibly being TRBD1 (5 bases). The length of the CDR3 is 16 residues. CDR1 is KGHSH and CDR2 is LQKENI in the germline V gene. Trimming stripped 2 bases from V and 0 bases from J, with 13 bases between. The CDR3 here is CASSPGVGGVNTEAFF. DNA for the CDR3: TGTGCCAGCTCACCAGGGGTCGGGGGAGTGAACACTGAAGCTTTCTTT.

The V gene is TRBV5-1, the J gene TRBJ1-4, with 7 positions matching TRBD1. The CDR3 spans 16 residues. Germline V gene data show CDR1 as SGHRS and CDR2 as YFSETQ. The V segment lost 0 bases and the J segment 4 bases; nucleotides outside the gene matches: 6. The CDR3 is CASSLGHSGGNEKLFF. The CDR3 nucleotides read TGCGCCAGCAGCTTGGGACACTCAGGGGGTAATGAAAAACTGTTTTTT.

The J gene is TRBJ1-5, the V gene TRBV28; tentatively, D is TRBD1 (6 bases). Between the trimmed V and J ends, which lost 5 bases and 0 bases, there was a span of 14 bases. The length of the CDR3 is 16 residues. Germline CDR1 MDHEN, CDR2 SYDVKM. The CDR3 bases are TGTGCCAGCAGTCAATGGGACACCGATAGCAATCAGCCCCAGCATTTT. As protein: CASSQWDTDSNQPQHF.

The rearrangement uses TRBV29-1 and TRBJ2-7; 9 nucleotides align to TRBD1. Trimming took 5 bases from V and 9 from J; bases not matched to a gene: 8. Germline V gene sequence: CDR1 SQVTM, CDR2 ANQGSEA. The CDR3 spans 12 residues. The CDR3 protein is CSVTGQGVGQYF. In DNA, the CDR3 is TGCAGCGTTACGGGACAGGGAGTCGGGCAGTACTTC.

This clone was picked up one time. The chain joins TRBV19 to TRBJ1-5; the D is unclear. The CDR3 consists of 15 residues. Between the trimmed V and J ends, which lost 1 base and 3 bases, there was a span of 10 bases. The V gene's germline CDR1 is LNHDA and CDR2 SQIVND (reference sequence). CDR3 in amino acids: CASSIGAGSNQPQHF. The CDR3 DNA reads TGTGCCAGTAGTATAGGGGCAGGTTCCAATCAGCCCCAGCATTTT.

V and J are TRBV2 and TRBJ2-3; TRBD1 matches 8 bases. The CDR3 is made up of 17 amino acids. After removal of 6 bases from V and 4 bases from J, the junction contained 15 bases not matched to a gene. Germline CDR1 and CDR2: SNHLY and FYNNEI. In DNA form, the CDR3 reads TGTGCCAGCAGCGTCAATATTAAGTCAGGGGGCGCAGATACGCAGTATTTT. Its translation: CASSVNIKSGGADTQYF.

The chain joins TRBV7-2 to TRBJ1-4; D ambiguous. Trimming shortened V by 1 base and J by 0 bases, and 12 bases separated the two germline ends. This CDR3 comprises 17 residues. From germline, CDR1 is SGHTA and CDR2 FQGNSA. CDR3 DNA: TGTGCCAGCAGCTTAGTCTCGACGAGTGCAACTAATGAAAAACTGTTTTTT. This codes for CASSLVSTSATNEKLFF. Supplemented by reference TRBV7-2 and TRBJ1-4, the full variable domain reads GAGVSQSPSNKVTEKGKDVELRCDPISGHTALYWYRQSLGQGLEFLIYFQGNSAPDKSGLPSDRFSAERTGGSVSTLTIQRTQQEDSAVYLCASSLVSTSATNEKLFFGSGTQLSVL.

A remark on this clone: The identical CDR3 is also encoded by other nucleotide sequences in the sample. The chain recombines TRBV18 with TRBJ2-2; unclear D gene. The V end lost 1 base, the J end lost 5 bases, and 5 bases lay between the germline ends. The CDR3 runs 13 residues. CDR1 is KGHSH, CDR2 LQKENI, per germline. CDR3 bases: TGTGCCAGCTCACCACAGGGAACCGGGGAGCTGTTTTTT. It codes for CASSPQGTGELFF.

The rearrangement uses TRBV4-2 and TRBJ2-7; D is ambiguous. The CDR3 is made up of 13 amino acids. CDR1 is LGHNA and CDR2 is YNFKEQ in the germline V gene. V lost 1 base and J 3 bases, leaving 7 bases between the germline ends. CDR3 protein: CASSQGQDYEQYF. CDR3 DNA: TGTGCCAGCAGCCAAGGGCAGGACTACGAGCAGTACTTC.

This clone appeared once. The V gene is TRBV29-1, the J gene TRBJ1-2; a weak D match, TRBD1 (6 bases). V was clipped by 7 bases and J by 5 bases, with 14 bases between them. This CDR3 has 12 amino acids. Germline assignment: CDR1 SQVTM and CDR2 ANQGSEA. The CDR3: CSAAGQGYGYTF. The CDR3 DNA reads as TGCAGCGCTGCGGGTCAGGGGTATGGCTACACCTTC.

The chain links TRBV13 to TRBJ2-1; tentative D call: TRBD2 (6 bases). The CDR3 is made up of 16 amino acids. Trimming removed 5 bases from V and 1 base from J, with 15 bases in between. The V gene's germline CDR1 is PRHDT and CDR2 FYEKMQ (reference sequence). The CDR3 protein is CASSPTLARSYNEQFF. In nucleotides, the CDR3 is TGTGCCAGCAGCCCTACCCTAGCGCGATCCTACAATGAGCAGTTCTTC.